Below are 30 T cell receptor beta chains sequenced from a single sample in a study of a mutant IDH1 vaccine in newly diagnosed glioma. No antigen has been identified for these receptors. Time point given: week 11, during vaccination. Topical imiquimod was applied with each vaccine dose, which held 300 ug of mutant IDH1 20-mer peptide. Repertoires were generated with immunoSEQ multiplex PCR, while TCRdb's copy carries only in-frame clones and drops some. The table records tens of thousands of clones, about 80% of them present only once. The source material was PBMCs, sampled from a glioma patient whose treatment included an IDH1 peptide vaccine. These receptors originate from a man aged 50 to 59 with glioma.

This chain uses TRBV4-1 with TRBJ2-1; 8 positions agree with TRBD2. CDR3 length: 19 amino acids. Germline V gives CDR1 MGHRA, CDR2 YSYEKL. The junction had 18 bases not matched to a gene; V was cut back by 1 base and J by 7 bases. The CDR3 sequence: CASSQGFPKTGTRGNEQFF. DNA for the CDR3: TGCGCCAGCAGCCAAGGCTTCCCGAAAACCGGGACTAGAGGGAATGAGCAGTTCTTC.

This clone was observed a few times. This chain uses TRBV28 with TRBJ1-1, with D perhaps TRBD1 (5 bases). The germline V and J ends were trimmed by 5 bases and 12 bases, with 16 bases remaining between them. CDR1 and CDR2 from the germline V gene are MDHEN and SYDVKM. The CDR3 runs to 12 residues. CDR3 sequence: CASSPPVQGTFF. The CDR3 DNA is TGTGCCAGCAGTCCCCCGGTCCAGGGAACTTTCTTT.

The CDR3 reads CASSAGGGYGYTF. The DNA of the CDR3 is TGTGCCAGCAGTGCTGGAGGGGGCTATGGCTACACCTTC. This chain joins TRBV28 and TRBJ1-2; TRBD1 is a possible D gene (6 bases). Germline V gene data show CDR1 as MDHEN and CDR2 as SYDVKM. The CDR3 consists of 13 residues. Trimming took off 5 bases at V and 4 bases at J, with 11 bases between the two ends.

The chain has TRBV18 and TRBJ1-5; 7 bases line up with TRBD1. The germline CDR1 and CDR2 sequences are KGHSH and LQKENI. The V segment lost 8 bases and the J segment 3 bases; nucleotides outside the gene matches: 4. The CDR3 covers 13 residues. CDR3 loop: CASQGQLNQPQHF. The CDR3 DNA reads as TGTGCCAGCCAGGGACAGCTCAATCAGCCCCAGCATTTT.

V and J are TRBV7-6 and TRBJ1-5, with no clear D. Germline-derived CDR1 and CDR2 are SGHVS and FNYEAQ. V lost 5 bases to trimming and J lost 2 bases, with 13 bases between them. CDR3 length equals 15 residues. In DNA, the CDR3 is TGTGCCAGCAGCCAAGAGCCTAGTGGCAATCAGCCCCAGCATTTT. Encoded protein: CASSQEPSGNQPQHF.

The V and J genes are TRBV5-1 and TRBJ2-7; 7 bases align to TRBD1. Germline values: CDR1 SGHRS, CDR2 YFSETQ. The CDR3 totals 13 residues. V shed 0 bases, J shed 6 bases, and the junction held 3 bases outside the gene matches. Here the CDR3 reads CASSLGQGFEQYF. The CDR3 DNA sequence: TGCGCCAGCAGCTTGGGACAGGGTTTCGAGCAGTACTTC.

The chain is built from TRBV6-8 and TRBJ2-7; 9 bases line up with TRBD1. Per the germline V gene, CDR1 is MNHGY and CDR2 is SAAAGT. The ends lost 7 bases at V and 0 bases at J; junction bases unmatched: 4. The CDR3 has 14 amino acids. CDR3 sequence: CASTVQGASYEQYF. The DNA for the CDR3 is TGTGCCAGCACCGTACAGGGGGCCTCCTACGAGCAGTACTTC.

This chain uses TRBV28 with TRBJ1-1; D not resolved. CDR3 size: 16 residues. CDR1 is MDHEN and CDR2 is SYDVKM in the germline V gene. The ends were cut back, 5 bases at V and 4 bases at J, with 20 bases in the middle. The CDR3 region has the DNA TGTGCCAGCAGTACGCCGGATTGGGTTACGGGCACTGAAGCTTTCTTT. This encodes CASSTPDWVTGTEAFF. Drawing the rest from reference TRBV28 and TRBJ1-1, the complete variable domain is DVKVTQSSRYLVKRTGEKVFLECVQDMDHENMFWYRQDPGLGLRLIYFSYDVKMKEKGDIPEGYSVSREKKERFSLILESASTNQTSMYLCASSTPDWVTGTEAFFGQGTRLTVV.

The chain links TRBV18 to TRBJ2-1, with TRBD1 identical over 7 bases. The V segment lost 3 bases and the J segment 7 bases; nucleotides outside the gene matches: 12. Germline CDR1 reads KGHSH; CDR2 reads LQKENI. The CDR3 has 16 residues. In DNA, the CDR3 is TGTGCCAGCTCACCCTATGGGACAGAGCTCATGAATGAGCAGTTCTTC. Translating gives CASSPYGTELMNEQFF.

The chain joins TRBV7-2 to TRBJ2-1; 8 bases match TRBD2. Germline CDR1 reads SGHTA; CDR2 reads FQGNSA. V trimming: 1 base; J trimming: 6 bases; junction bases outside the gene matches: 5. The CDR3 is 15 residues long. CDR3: CASSLGPGGINEQFF. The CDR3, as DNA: TGTGCCAGCAGCTTAGGTCCGGGGGGGATCAATGAGCAGTTCTTC.

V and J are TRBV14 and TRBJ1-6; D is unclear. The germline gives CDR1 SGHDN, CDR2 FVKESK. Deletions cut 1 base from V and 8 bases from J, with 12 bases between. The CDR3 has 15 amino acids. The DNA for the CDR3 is TGTGCCAGCAGCCAAGTAACCGATTACCATTCACCCCTCCACTTT. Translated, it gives CASSQVTDYHSPLHF.

The CDR3 protein is CASSDWTGGVEKLFF. The CDR3 DNA follows: TGTGCCAGCAGTGACTGGACAGGGGGCGTTGAAAAACTGTTTTTT. This rearrangement joins TRBV2 to TRBJ1-4; 11 nucleotides match TRBD1. The ends lost 3 bases at V and 7 bases at J; junction bases unmatched: 4. CDR3 length: 15 residues. Germline CDR1 is SNHLY and CDR2 is FYNNEI.

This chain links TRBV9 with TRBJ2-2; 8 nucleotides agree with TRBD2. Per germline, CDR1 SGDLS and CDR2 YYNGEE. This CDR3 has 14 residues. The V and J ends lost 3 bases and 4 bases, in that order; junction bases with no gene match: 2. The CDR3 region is CASSAGTSTGELFF. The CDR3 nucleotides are TGTGCCAGCAGCGCCGGGACTAGCACCGGGGAGCTGTTTTTT.

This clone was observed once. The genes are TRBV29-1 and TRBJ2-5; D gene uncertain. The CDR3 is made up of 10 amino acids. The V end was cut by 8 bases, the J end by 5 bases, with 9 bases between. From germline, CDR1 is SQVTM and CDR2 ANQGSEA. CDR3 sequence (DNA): TGCAGCTATATGGGCGAGACCCAGTACTTC. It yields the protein CSYMGETQYF.

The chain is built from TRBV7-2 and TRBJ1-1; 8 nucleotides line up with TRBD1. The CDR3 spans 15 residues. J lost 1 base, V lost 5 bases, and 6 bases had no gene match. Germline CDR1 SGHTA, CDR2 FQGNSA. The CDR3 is CASSPGDRRNTEAFF. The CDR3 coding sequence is TGTGCCAGCAGCCCGGGGGACAGGAGGAACACTGAAGCTTTCTTT. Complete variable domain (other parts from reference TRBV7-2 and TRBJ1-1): GAGVSQSPSNKVTEKGKDVELRCDPISGHTALYWYRQSLGQGLEFLIYFQGNSAPDKSGLPSDRFSAERTGGSVSTLTIQRTQQEDSAVYLCASSPGDRRNTEAFFGQGTRLTVV.

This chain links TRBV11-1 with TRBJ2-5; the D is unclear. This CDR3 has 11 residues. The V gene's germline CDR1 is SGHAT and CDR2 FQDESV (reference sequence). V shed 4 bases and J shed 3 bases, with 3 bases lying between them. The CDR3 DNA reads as TGTGCCAGCAGCTCAAAAGAGACCCAGTACTTC. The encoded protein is CASSSKETQYF. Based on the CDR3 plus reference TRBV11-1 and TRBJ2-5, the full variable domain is EAEVAQSPRYKITEKSQAVAFWCDPISGHATLYWYRQILGQGPELLVQFQDESVVDDSQLPKDRFSAERLKGVDSTLKIQPAELGDSAMYLCASSSKETQYFGPGTRLLVL.

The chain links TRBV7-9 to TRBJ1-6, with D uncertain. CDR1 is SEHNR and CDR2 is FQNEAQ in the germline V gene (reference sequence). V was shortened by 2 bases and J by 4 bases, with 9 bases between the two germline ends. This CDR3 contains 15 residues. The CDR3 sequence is CASSLSGEYNSPLHF. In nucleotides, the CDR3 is TGTGCCAGCAGCTTATCCGGGGAATATAATTCACCCCTCCACTTT.

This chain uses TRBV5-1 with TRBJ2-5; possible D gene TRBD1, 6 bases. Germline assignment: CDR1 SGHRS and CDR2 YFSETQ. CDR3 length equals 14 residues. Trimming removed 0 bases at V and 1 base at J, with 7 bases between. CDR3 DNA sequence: TGCGCCAGCAGCTTGGGCAGGGGCCAAGAGACCCAGTACTTC. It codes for CASSLGRGQETQYF.

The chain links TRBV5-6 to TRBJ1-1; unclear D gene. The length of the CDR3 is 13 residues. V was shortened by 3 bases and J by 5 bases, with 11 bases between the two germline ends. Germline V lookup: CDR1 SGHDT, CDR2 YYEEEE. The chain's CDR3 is CASSSNFRTEAFF. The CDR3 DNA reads TGTGCCAGCAGCTCGAACTTTCGGACTGAAGCTTTCTTT.

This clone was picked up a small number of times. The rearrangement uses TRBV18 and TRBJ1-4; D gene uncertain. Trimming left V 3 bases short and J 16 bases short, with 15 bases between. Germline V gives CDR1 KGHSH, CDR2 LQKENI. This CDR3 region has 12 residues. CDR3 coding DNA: TGTGCCAGCTCACCGGGATCTCAAAGGAGGTTTTTT. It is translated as CASSPGSQRRFF.

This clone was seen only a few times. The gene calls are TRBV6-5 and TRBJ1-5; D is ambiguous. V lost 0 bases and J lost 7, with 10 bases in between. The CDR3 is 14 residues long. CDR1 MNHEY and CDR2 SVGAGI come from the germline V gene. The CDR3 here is CASSYSKFGQPQHF. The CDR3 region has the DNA TGTGCCAGCAGTTACTCGAAGTTCGGCCAGCCCCAGCATTTT.

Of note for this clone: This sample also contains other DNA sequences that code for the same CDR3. CDR3 region: CASRGSTDTQYF. The CDR3 nucleotides read TGTGCCAGTAGAGGCTCCACAGATACGCAGTATTTT. The chain combines TRBV19 with TRBJ2-3, with D uncertain. The CDR3 totals 12 residues. CDR1 LNHDA and CDR2 SQIVND come from the germline V gene (reference sequence). The V gene lost 6 bases and the J gene lost 2 bases, with 6 bases spanning the gap.

In nucleotides, the CDR3 is TGTGCCAGCAGCCTGACCCCCGGGACTACCTACGAGCAGTACTTC. This sequence encodes CASSLTPGTTYEQYF. The rearrangement uses TRBV4-2 and TRBJ2-7; TRBD2 agrees at 7 bases. The CDR3 extends over 15 amino acids. Losses at the gene ends were 4 bases for V and 2 bases for J; bases not matched to a gene: 8. The germline V gene encodes CDR1 LGHNA and CDR2 YNFKEQ.

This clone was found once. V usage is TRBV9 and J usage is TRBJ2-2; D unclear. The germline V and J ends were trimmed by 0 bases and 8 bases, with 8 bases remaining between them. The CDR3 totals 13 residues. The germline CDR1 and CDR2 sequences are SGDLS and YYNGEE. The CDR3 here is CASSVAVRGELFF. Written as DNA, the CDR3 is TGTGCCAGCAGCGTAGCTGTCCGTGGGGAGCTGTTTTTT.

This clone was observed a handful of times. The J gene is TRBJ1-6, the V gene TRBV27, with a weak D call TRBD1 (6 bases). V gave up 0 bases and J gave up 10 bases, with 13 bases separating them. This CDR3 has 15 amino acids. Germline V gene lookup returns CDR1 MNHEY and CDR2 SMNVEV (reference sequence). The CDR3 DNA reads TGTGCCAGCAGTTTATCAGGGACAACCGGGTCACCCCTCCACTTT. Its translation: CASSLSGTTGSPLHF.

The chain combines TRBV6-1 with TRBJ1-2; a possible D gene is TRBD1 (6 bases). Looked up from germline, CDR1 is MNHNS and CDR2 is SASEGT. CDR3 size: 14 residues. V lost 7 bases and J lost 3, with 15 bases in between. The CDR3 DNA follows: TGTGCCAGCATCGAAGGGGGGGCTTACTATGGCTACACCTTC. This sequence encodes CASIEGGAYYGYTF.

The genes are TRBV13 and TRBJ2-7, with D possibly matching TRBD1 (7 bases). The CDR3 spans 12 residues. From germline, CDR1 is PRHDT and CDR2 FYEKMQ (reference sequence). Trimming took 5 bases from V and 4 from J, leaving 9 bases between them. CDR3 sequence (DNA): TGTGCCAGCAGCCCAGGGGGGTACGAGCAGTACTTC. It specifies CASSPGGYEQYF. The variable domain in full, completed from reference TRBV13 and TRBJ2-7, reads AAGVIQSPRHLIKEKRETATLKCYPIPRHDTVYWYQQGPGQDPQFLISFYEKMQSDKGSIPDRFSAQQFSDYHSELNMSSLELGDSALYFCASSPGGYEQYFGPGTRLTVT.

The CDR3 nucleotides read TGTGCCAGCATCCAGGGGGCAGTCTCCTACGAGCAGTACTTC. Its translation is CASIQGAVSYEQYF. The chain is built from TRBV6-6 and TRBJ2-5, with TRBD1 matching over 8 bases. The J call could be wrong; TRBJ2-7 is a better fit for the DNA end. The CDR3 covers 14 residues. Germline V gene sequence: CDR1 MNHNY, CDR2 SVGAGI (reference sequence).

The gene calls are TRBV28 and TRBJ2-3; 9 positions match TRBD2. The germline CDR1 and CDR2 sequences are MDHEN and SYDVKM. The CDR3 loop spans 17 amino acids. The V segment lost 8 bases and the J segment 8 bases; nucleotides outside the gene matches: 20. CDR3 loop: CASGLTPLAGEAGTQYF. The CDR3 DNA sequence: TGTGCCAGCGGCCTCACTCCTTTAGCGGGAGAGGCGGGTACGCAGTATTTT.

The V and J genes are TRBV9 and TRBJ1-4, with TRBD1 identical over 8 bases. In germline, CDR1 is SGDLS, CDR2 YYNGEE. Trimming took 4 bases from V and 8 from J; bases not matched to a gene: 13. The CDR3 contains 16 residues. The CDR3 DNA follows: TGTGCCAGCAGCCCACGAACCGGGACAGGCATGGAAAAACTGTTTTTT. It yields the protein CASSPRTGTGMEKLFF.